Listed here are 30 T cell receptor beta chains from one sample, sequenced in a study of cytomegalovirus exposure and HLA in healthy donors. The PCR made use of 60 Vbeta and 13 Jbeta primers. Only in-frame clones appear in the TCRdb table, and some are missing; sequencing was by immunoSEQ multiplex PCR. The table has more than 90,000 clones, 74% seen once. The sample was PBMCs. All receptors derive from a woman between 50 and 59 years old in good health and CMV-seropositive.

This clone was counted a few times. The CDR3 coding sequence is TGTGCCAGCAGCATGGGACTAAATACGCAGTATTTT. Its translation is CASSMGLNTQYF. The chain couples TRBV7-9 to TRBJ2-3, with 7 positions matching TRBD2. The J segment lost 7 bases and the V segment lost 5 bases, leaving 3 bases of the junction unmatched. The CDR3 loop spans 12 amino acids. CDR1 SEHNR and CDR2 FQNEAQ come from the germline V gene (reference sequence).

The gene calls are TRBV11-3 and TRBJ2-3; 11 bases are a match to TRBD2. Germline CDR1 and CDR2: SGHNT and YENEEA. The CDR3 length is 14 residues. V lost 3 bases to trimming and J lost 6 bases; unmatched junction nucleotides: 2. CDR3 in DNA: TGTGCCAGCAGCTTTAGCGGGGGGGCGGATACGCAGTATTTT. As protein: CASSFSGGADTQYF.

The table lists this clone with a few counts. The junction shows a germline mismatch at one end, possibly a read error. The V call is TRBV10-2, the J call TRBJ2-7, with 7 bases aligning to TRBD1. CDR3 length equals 14 residues. Germline V gene lookup returns CDR1 WSHSY and CDR2 SAAADI. CDR3 sequence (DNA): TGCGCCAGCAGTGAGTCGACAGGGTCCTCCGAGCAGTACTTC. As protein: CASSESTGSSEQYF.

On this clone: One end of the junction fails to match germline, which may point to a read error. This sequence joins TRBV4-3 and TRBJ1-1; D is uncertain. Looked up from germline, CDR1 is LGHNA and CDR2 is YSLEER. CDR3 length: 15 residues. This CDR3 reads CASSQEWGGNAEAFF. DNA for the CDR3: TGCGCCAGCAGCCAAGAATGGGGAGGGAACGCTGAAGCTTTCTTT.

The chain employs TRBV25-1 and TRBJ1-2; D unclear. V lost 2 bases and J lost 8, with 9 bases in between. The germline V gene has CDR1 MGHDK and CDR2 SYGVNS. The CDR3 extends over 12 amino acids. CDR3 sequence: CASSEGERGYTF. In DNA, the CDR3 is TGTGCCAGCAGTGAAGGGGAGAGAGGCTACACCTTC.

This clone came up a few times. This chain joins TRBV29-1 and TRBJ2-3, with TRBD1 matching 7 bases. The trim removed 6 bases at V and 0 bases at J, leaving 15 bases unmatched. The CDR3 covers 17 residues. From germline, CDR1 is SQVTM and CDR2 ANQGSEA. CDR3 amino acids: CSVRQGVSYTSTDTQYF. The CDR3 DNA reads as TGCAGCGTCCGACAGGGAGTCTCCTATACTAGCACAGATACGCAGTATTTT.

The J gene is TRBJ2-7, the V gene TRBV7-9; D remains ambiguous. Trimming shortened V by 0 bases and J by 3 bases, and 15 bases separated the two germline ends. The CDR3 has 16 amino acids. The germline V gene has CDR1 SEHNR and CDR2 FQNEAQ (reference sequence). The CDR3 sequence is CASSLATGLKFYEQYF. For the CDR3, the DNA is TGTGCCAGCAGCTTAGCGACGGGTCTAAAGTTCTACGAGCAGTACTTC.

This chain links TRBV21-1 with TRBJ1-4; the table's D gene call, TRBD1, was not cross checked with the DNA. TRBV21-1 is reported as a pseudogene. The CDR3 extends over 17 amino acids. The CDR3 nucleotides are TGTGCCAGCAGCGGAGAGGGACAGCACGCAACTAATGAAAAACTGTTTTTT. It is translated as CASSGEGQHATNEKLFF.

This clone was recorded a few times. J is TRBJ1-4 and V is TRBV13, with TRBD1 matching 9 bases. V lost 6 bases, J lost 7 bases, and 6 bases stayed unmatched. The CDR3 spans 14 residues. Germline CDR1 reads PRHDT; CDR2 reads FYEKMQ (reference sequence). The CDR3 reads CASRTGTGPEKLFF. For the CDR3, the DNA is TGTGCCAGCAGAACCGGGACAGGGCCTGAAAAACTGTTTTTT.

This clone was detected once. The chain couples TRBV28 to TRBJ1-5; D remains ambiguous. V was trimmed by 4 bases and J by 8 bases, leaving 15 bases between them. From germline, CDR1 is MDHEN and CDR2 SYDVKM. CDR3 length: 14 residues. This CDR3 is CASSSNSAGEPQHF. The CDR3 DNA reads TGTGCCAGCAGTTCCAACAGTGCTGGTGAGCCCCAGCATTTT. Drawing the rest from reference TRBV28 and TRBJ1-5, the complete variable domain is DVKVTQSSRYLVKRTGEKVFLECVQDMDHENMFWYRQDPGLGLRLIYFSYDVKMKEKGDIPEGYSVSREKKERFSLILESASTNQTSMYLCASSSNSAGEPQHFGDGTRLSIL.

The genes are TRBV15 and TRBJ2-2; D is possibly TRBD1 (5 bases). CDR1 and CDR2 (germline): LNHNV, YYDKDF (reference sequence). CDR3 length equals 15 residues. V dropped 9 bases and J dropped 0 bases, with 14 bases sitting between them. CDR3 amino acids: CATKSDSSNTGELFF. The CDR3 DNA reads as TGTGCCACGAAGTCCGACAGCTCGAACACCGGGGAGCTGTTTTTT.

The chain joins TRBV10-2 to TRBJ1-5; 8 nucleotides agree with TRBD1. The CDR3 is 12 residues long. CDR1 and CDR2 from the germline V gene are WSHSY and SAAADI. V lost 7 bases, J lost 7 bases, and 3 bases stayed unmatched. CDR3 in amino acids: CASKTGDQPQHF. The DNA for the CDR3 is TGCGCCAGCAAGACAGGGGACCAGCCCCAGCATTTT.

This chain joins TRBV4-1 and TRBJ2-7; a weak D match, TRBD1 (6 bases). The CDR3 is made up of 13 amino acids. CDR1 and CDR2 (germline): MGHRA, YSYEKL. V gave up 0 bases and J gave up 4 bases, with 7 bases separating them. In DNA form, the CDR3 reads TGCGCCAGCAGCCAAGAGAGGGGGTACGAGCAGTACTTC. Protein product: CASSQERGYEQYF.

The genes are TRBV27 and TRBJ2-7; TRBD2 aligns across 7 bases. This CDR3 is 15 amino acids long. Unmatched junction bases numbered 12, after V lost 3 bases and J lost 7 bases. Germline V gives CDR1 MNHEY, CDR2 SMNVEV (reference sequence). CDR3 region: CASSLGGTAIGEQYF. In DNA form, the CDR3 reads TGTGCCAGCAGTTTGGGAGGGACCGCTATCGGGGAGCAGTACTTC.

The CDR3 sequence is CASSMGQGGSNEQFF. CDR3 in DNA: TGTGCCAGTAGTATGGGACAGGGGGGATCAAATGAGCAGTTCTTC. The rearrangement uses TRBV19 and TRBJ2-1, with 11 bases fitting TRBD1. The CDR3 sequence is 15 residues long. Germline CDR1 reads LNHDA; CDR2 reads SQIVND (reference sequence). Unmatched junction bases numbered 5, after V lost 3 bases and J lost 7 bases.

The rearrangement joins TRBV28 to TRBJ2-3, with TRBD2 identical over 10 bases. This CDR3 comprises 16 residues. Germline V gene data show CDR1 as MDHEN and CDR2 as SYDVKM. V dropped 5 bases and J dropped 4; count of bases not matched to a gene: 9. The CDR3 spells CASSPASGSAADTQYF. The CDR3 DNA is TGTGCCAGCAGTCCCGCTAGCGGGAGCGCGGCAGATACGCAGTATTTT.

The chain is built from TRBV9 and TRBJ2-3; TRBD2 is a possible D gene (6 bases). The V and J ends lost 0 bases and 2 bases respectively, with 10 bases between them. CDR3 size: 15 residues. Per the germline V gene, CDR1 is SGDLS and CDR2 is YYNGEE. The CDR3 bases are TGTGCCAGCAGCGTAGGACTAGAAATCACAGATACGCAGTATTTT. It translates to CASSVGLEITDTQYF.

The chain employs TRBV6-5 and TRBJ1-1; the D gene is possibly TRBD1 (6 bases). V lost 5 bases to trimming and J lost 3 bases, with 13 bases between them. The CDR3 loop spans 14 amino acids. CDR1 is MNHEY, CDR2 SVGAGI, per germline. CDR3 amino acids: CASSRDPGDTEAFF. The CDR3 region has the DNA TGTGCCAGCAGTCGGGACCCAGGGGACACTGAAGCTTTCTTT.

The chain uses TRBV10-3 and TRBJ1-1; weak D call: TRBD1 (5 bases). Trimming took 4 bases from V and 4 from J, leaving 10 bases between them. CDR1 is ENHRY, CDR2 SYGVKD, per germline. This CDR3 has 13 residues. Written as DNA, the CDR3 is TGTGCCATCAGTGTAGGGGAACTCACTGAAGCTTTCTTT. The encoded protein is CAISVGELTEAFF.

This sequence joins TRBV19 and TRBJ1-1; D is unclear. V was trimmed by 7 bases and J by 4 bases, leaving 10 bases between them. The CDR3 is 12 amino acids. Per the germline V gene, CDR1 is LNHDA and CDR2 is SQIVND (reference sequence). The CDR3 DNA sequence: TGTGCCAGTACCCATGGAGGCACTGAAGCTTTCTTT. Its protein product is CASTHGGTEAFF. The entire variable domain, with the rest obtained from reference TRBV19 and TRBJ1-1, is as follows: DGGITQSPKYLFRKEGQNVTLSCEQNLNHDAMYWYRQDPGQGLRLIYYSQIVNDFQKGDIAEGYSVSREKKESFPLTVTSAQKNPTAFYLCASTHGGTEAFFGQGTRLTVV.

This chain joins TRBV6-5 and TRBJ2-7, with 11 bases aligning to TRBD1. Germline V lookup: CDR1 MNHEY, CDR2 SVGAGI. The CDR3 runs 16 residues. Losses at the gene ends were 4 bases for V and 3 bases for J; bases not matched to a gene: 8. This chain's CDR3 is CASSSHTGTGGYEQYF. The CDR3 region has the DNA TGTGCCAGCAGTTCTCACACCGGGACAGGGGGCTACGAGCAGTACTTC.

This clone was observed a handful of times. This chain links TRBV27 with TRBJ2-7, with 7 bases aligning to TRBD2. Trimming cost V 4 bases and J 4 bases; bases outside gene matches: 10. Germline V gene sequence: CDR1 MNHEY, CDR2 SMNVEV (reference sequence). There are 15 residues in the CDR3. CDR3 in amino acids: CASSYLRGSSYEQYF. The CDR3 coding sequence is TGTGCCAGCAGTTATTTGCGGGGGTCGTCGTACGAGCAGTACTTC.

This clone has a handful of counts. The chain has TRBV7-2 and TRBJ1-1; D ambiguous. Trimming left V 2 bases short and J 0 bases short, with 10 bases between. Germline values: CDR1 SGHTA, CDR2 FQGNSA. CDR3 size: 15 residues. The DNA for the CDR3 is TGTGCCAGCAGCTTAATAGGAGCCATGAACACTGAAGCTTTCTTT. This translates into CASSLIGAMNTEAFF.

The chain carries TRBV30 and TRBJ2-5, with D possibly being TRBD2 (5 bases). This CDR3 is 12 amino acids long. Per germline, CDR1 GTSNPN and CDR2 SVGIG (reference sequence). V dropped 2 bases and J dropped 7 bases, with 11 bases sitting between them. CDR3 region: CAWSISVGTQYF. Here the CDR3 DNA reads TGTGCCTGGAGTATTAGCGTTGGGACCCAGTACTTC.

This chain joins TRBV5-1 and TRBJ1-1; D unclear. The CDR3 has 15 amino acids. V was cut by 4 bases and J by 5 bases, with 18 bases left in between. The germline V gene encodes CDR1 SGHRS and CDR2 YFSETQ. CDR3 nucleotide sequence: TGCGCCAGCAGCCCCTCTGGAGCCGGAGGGACTGAAGCTTTCTTT. This translates into CASSPSGAGGTEAFF.

The rearrangement joins TRBV4-1 to TRBJ2-5, with TRBD1 as a possible D gene (6 bases). The ends were cut back, 4 bases at V and 5 bases at J, with 17 bases in the middle. The CDR3 extends over 15 amino acids. Germline CDR1 reads MGHRA; CDR2 reads YSYEKL. CDR3 bases: TGCGCCAGCAGCCGGACAGTATCCTCCCGGGAGACCCAGTACTTC. This gives the protein CASSRTVSSRETQYF.

CDR3 protein: CASSGQKNTEAFF. DNA of the CDR3: TGTGCCAGCAGTGGACAGAAGAACACTGAAGCTTTCTTT. The rearrangement joins TRBV2 to TRBJ1-1, with TRBD1 as a possible D gene (5 bases). The CDR3 is 13 residues long. CDR1 is SNHLY and CDR2 is FYNNEI in the germline V gene. V gave up 4 bases and J gave up 1 base, with 7 bases separating them. The entire variable domain, with the rest obtained from reference TRBV2 and TRBJ1-1, is as follows: EPEVTQTPSHQVTQMGQEVILRCVPISNHLYFYWYRQILGQKVEFLVSFYNNEISEKSEIFDDQFSVERPDGSNFTLKIRSTKLEDSAMYFCASSGQKNTEAFFGQGTRLTVV.

Concerning this clone itself: Other DNA variants within this sample encode the same CDR3. The chain couples TRBV30 to TRBJ2-1, with 7 positions matching TRBD2. Germline values: CDR1 GTSNPN, CDR2 SVGIG (reference sequence). Unmatched junction bases numbered 4, after V lost 1 base and J lost 4 bases. The CDR3 has 14 amino acids. This chain's CDR3 is CAWSALAGYNEQFF. Here the CDR3 DNA reads TGTGCCTGGAGTGCGTTAGCGGGTTACAATGAGCAGTTCTTC.

For this clone: This sample also contains other DNA sequences that code for the same CDR3. The rearrangement joins TRBV6-5 to TRBJ1-3, with TRBD1 matching over 7 bases. Germline lookup yields CDR1 MNHEY and CDR2 SVGAGI. V was clipped by 7 bases and J by 2 bases; unmatched bases: 8. The CDR3 loop spans 15 amino acids. This chain's CDR3 is CASNPTGRPGNTIYF. CDR3 bases: TGTGCCAGCAACCCGACAGGGAGACCTGGAAACACCATATATTTT.

There are a few counts of this clone. The chain carries TRBV11-3 and TRBJ1-1; D gene unclear. The ends were cut back, 6 bases at V and 5 bases at J, with 13 bases in the middle. This CDR3 spans 13 amino acids. Per germline, CDR1 SGHNT and CDR2 YENEEA. CDR3 sequence: CASSKMGVTEAFF. The CDR3 DNA reads TGTGCCAGCAGTAAAATGGGAGTAACTGAAGCTTTCTTT. Full variable domain (rest looked up from reference TRBV11-3 and TRBJ1-1): EAGVVQSPRYKIIEKKQPVAFWCNPISGHNTLYWYLQNLGQGPELLIRYENEEAVDDSQLPKDRFSAERLKGVDSTLKIQPAELGDSAVYLCASSKMGVTEAFFGQGTRLTVV.